A selection of T cell receptor beta chains follows, all from one sample in a study of neoadjuvant anti-PD-1 for oral cavity cancer. Sequencing used immunoSEQ multiplex PCR; TCRdb keeps in-frame clones, though not all of them. This sample has approximately 83,000 clones, with roughly four fifths found just once. Specimen: PBMCs, collected before nivolumab (anti-PD-1) treatment. The receptors come from a person between 40 and 79 years old with oral cavity squamous cell carcinoma. Both conserved end residues are part of each CDR3. Each record gives: V gene, CDR3 length, J gene, CDR3 protein.

V gene: TRBV25-1
CDR3 length: 15
J gene: TRBJ2-1
CDR3 protein: CASSGPRDTYNEQFF

V gene: TRBV6-6
CDR3 length: 13
J gene: TRBJ1-5
CDR3 protein: CASSGREGQPQHF

V gene: TRBV7-3
CDR3 length: 15
J gene: TRBJ2-5
CDR3 protein: CASSLGGAIQETQYF

V gene: TRBV27
CDR3 length: 12
J gene: TRBJ2-7
CDR3 protein: CASSFDRGEQYF

V gene: TRBV15
CDR3 length: 15
J gene: TRBJ2-5
CDR3 protein: CATSTTSGKQETQYF

V gene: TRBV5-1
CDR3 length: 14
J gene: TRBJ1-1
CDR3 protein: CASSTGQVGTEAFF

V gene: TRBV10-2
CDR3 length: 15
J gene: TRBJ1-1
CDR3 protein: CASSESLIYPGKAFF

V gene: TRBV4-1
CDR3 length: 16
J gene: TRBJ1-4
CDR3 protein: CASSQDLGDSSEKLFF

V gene: TRBV7-2
CDR3 length: 15
J gene: TRBJ2-1
CDR3 protein: CASSSTSGGGNEQFF

V gene: TRBV18
CDR3 length: 14
J gene: TRBJ2-1
CDR3 protein: CASSRARGANEQFF

V gene: TRBV5-1
CDR3 length: 15
J gene: TRBJ2-5
CDR3 protein: CASSLLTSGQETQYF

V gene: TRBV14
CDR3 length: 15
J gene: TRBJ2-2
CDR3 protein: CASSQVYGGTGELFF

V gene: TRBV9
CDR3 length: 14
J gene: TRBJ1-1
CDR3 protein: CASSVGGANTEAFF

V gene: TRBV2
CDR3 length: 13
J gene: TRBJ2-5
CDR3 protein: CASSDRGSKTQYF

V gene: TRBV19
CDR3 length: 15
J gene: TRBJ2-1
CDR3 protein: CASTGLAGAYNEQFF

V gene: TRBV6-1
CDR3 length: 16
J gene: TRBJ2-1
CDR3 protein: CASSEDRTSVHNEQFF

V gene: TRBV19
CDR3 length: 16
J gene: TRBJ2-2
CDR3 protein: CASSTGLAANTGELFF

V gene: TRBV2
CDR3 length: 15
J gene: TRBJ1-5
CDR3 protein: CASRADRGGNQPQHF

V gene: TRBV5-1
CDR3 length: 15
J gene: TRBJ1-1
CDR3 protein: CASSSGQGGNTEAFF

V gene: TRBV6-5
CDR3 length: 15
J gene: TRBJ2-2
CDR3 protein: CASRGNRGGAGELFF

V gene: TRBV7-8
CDR3 length: 15
J gene: TRBJ1-5
CDR3 protein: CASSLHQGPSQPQHF

V gene: TRBV19
CDR3 length: 14
J gene: TRBJ2-2
CDR3 protein: CASGGSLNTGELFF

V gene: TRBV6-6
CDR3 length: 15
J gene: TRBJ2-3
CDR3 protein: CASSLDYLMLDTQYF

V gene: TRBV15
CDR3 length: 14
J gene: TRBJ1-2
CDR3 protein: CATSIGTGSGGYTF

V gene: TRBV6-6
CDR3 length: 13
J gene: TRBJ2-2
CDR3 protein: CASEGRNTGELFF

V gene: TRBV9
CDR3 length: 14
J gene: TRBJ1-2
CDR3 protein: CASSVGGGDYGYTF

V gene: TRBV9
CDR3 length: 15
J gene: TRBJ2-1
CDR3 protein: CASSVALDRGNEQFF

V gene: TRBV29-1
CDR3 length: 14
J gene: TRBJ2-3
CDR3 protein: CSVARQGAGDTQYF

V gene: TRBV6-5
CDR3 length: 14
J gene: TRBJ1-3
CDR3 protein: CASSPSFSGNTIYF

V gene: TRBV6-5
CDR3 length: 15
J gene: TRBJ2-3
CDR3 protein: CASSPPEGGADTQYF

V gene: TRBV6-5
CDR3 length: 14
J gene: TRBJ1-5
CDR3 protein: CASSVLRGGRPQHF

V gene: TRBV25-1
CDR3 length: 13
J gene: TRBJ2-2
CDR3 protein: CASTGLNTGELFF

V gene: TRBV10-2
CDR3 length: 13
J gene: TRBJ2-5
CDR3 protein: CASRQGLGETQYF

V gene: TRBV6-4
CDR3 length: 16
J gene: TRBJ2-1
CDR3 protein: CASSVSTSGGYNEQFF

V gene: TRBV5-4
CDR3 length: 15
J gene: TRBJ2-1
CDR3 protein: CASSLEAGSYNEQFF

V gene: TRBV11-2
CDR3 length: 13
J gene: TRBJ1-4
CDR3 protein: CASSPDIREKLFF